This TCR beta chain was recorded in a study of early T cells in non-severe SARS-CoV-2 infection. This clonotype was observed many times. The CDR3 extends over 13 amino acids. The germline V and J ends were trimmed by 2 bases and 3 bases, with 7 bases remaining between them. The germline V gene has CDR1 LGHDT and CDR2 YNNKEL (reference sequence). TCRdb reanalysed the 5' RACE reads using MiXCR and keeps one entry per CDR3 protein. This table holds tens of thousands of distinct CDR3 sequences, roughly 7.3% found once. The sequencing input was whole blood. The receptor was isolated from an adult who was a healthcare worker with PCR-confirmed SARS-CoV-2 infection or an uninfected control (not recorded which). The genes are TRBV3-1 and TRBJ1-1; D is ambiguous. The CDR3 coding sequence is TGTGCCAGCAGCCAATTGGGAGACACTGAAGCTTTCTTT. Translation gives CASSQLGDTEAFF.